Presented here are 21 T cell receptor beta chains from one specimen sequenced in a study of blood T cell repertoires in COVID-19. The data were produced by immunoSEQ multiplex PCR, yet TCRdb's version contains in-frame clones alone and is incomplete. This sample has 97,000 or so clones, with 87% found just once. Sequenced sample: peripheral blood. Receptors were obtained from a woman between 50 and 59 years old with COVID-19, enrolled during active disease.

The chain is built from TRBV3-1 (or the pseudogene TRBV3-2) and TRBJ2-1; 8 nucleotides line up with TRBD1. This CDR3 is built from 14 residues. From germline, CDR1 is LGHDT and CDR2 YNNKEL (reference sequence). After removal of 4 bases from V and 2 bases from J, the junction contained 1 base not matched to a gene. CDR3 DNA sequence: TGTGCCAGCAGCCCAGGGGGCCCCTACAATGAGCAGTTCTTC. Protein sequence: CASSPGGPYNEQFF.

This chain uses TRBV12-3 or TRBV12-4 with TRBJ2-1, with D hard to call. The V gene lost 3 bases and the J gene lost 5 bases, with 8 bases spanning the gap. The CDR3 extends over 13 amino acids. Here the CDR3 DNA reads TGTGCCAGCAGTTTGACGGGTAACAATGAGCAGTTCTTC. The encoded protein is CASSLTGNNEQFF.

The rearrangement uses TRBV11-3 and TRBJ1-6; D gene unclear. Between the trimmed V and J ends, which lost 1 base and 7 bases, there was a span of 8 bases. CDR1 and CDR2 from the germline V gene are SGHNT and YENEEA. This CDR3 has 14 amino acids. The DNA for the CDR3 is TGTGCCAGCAGCTTAGTACAGTCAAATTCACCCCTCCACTTT. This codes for CASSLVQSNSPLHF.

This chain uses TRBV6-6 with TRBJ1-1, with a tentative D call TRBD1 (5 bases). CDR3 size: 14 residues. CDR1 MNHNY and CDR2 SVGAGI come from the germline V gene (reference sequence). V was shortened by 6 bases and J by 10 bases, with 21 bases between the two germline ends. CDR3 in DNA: TGTGCCAGCAGCCCGGGGGAACGGCCGGTATTAGCTTTCTTT. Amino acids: CASSPGERPVLAFF.

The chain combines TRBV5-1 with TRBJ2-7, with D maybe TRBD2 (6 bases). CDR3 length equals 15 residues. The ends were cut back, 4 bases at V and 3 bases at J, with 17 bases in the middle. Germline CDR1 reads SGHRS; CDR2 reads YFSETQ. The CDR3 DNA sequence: TGCGCCAGCAGCCCCTCTGGAGGGGAGGACTACGAGCAGTACTTC. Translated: CASSPSGGEDYEQYF. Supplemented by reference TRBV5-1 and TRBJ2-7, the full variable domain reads KAGVTQTPRYLIKTRGQQVTLSCSPISGHRSVSWYQQTPGQGLQFLFEYFSETQRNKGNFPGRFSGRQFSNSRSEMNVSTLELGDSALYLCASSPSGGEDYEQYFGPGTRLTVT.

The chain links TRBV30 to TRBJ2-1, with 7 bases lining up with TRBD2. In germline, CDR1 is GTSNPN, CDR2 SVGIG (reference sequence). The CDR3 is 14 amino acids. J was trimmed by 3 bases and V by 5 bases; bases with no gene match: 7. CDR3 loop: CAWGQAGVYNEQFF. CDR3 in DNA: TGTGCCTGGGGTCAGGCGGGGGTCTACAATGAGCAGTTCTTC. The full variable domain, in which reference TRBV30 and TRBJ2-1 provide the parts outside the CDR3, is SQTIHQWPATLVQPVGSPLSLECTVEGTSNPNLYWYRQAAGRGLQLLFYSVGIGQISSEVPQNLSASRPQDRQFILSSKKLLLSDSGFYLCAWGQAGVYNEQFFGPGTRLTVL.

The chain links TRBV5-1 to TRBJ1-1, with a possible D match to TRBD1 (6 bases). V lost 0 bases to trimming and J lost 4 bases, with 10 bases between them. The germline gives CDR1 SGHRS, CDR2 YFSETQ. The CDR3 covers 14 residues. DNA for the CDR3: TGCGCCAGCAGCTTGGTTGGGGGCTCCACTGAAGCTTTCTTT. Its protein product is CASSLVGGSTEAFF.

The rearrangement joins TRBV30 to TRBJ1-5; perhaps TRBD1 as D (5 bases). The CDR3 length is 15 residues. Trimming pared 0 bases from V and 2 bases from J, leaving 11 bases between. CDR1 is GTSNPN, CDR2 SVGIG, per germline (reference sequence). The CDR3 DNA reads TGTGCCTGGAGTGTACCAGGGTTGGGCAATCAGCCCCAGCATTTT. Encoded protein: CAWSVPGLGNQPQHF.

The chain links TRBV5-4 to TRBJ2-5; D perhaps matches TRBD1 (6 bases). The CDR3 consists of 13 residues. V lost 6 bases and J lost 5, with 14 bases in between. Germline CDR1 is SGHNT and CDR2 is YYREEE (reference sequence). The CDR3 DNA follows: TGTGCCAGCAAGCCTGGGGGCTGGGAGACCCAGTACTTC. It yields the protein CASKPGGWETQYF.

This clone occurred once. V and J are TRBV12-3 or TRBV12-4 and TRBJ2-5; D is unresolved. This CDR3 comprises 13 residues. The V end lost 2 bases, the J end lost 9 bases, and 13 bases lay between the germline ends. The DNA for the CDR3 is TGTGCCAGCAGTTTAACGGGTCCTACGGCCCAGTACTTC. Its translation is CASSLTGPTAQYF.

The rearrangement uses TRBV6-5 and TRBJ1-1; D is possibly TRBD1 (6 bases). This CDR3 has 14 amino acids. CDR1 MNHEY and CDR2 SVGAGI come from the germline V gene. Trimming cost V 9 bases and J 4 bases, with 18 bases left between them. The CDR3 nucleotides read TGTGCCAGTGGACTGGGCCAGGGGAGCACTGAAGCTTTCTTT. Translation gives CASGLGQGSTEAFF.

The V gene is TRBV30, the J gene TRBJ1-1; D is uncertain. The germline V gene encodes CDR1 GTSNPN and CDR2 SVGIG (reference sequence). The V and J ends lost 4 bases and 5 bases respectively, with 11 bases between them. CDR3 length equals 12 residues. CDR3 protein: CAWIGGPTEAFF. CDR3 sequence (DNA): TGTGCCTGGATCGGAGGCCCGACTGAAGCTTTCTTT.

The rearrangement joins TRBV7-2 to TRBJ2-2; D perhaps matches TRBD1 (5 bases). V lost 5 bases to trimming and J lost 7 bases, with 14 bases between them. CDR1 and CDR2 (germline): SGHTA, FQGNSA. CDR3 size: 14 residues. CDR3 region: CASSRAPGIGELFF. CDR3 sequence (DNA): TGTGCCAGCAGCCGCGCGCCAGGGATCGGGGAGCTGTTTTTT.

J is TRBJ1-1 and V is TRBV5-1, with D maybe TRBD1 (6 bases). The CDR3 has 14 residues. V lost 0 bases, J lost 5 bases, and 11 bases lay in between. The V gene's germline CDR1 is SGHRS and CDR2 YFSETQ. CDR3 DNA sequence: TGCGCCAGCAGCTTGGGACAGGCTTATACTGAAGCTTTCTTT. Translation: CASSLGQAYTEAFF.

The CDR3 protein is CASSFRDTSLGDEQYF. The CDR3 DNA is TGCGCCAGCAGCTTCCGGGACACCTCCCTGGGAGACGAGCAGTACTTC. The chain joins TRBV5-1 to TRBJ2-7, with D perhaps TRBD1 (6 bases). V was pared by 2 bases and J by 5 bases, with 20 bases between. Per germline, CDR1 SGHRS and CDR2 YFSETQ. The CDR3 totals 16 residues.

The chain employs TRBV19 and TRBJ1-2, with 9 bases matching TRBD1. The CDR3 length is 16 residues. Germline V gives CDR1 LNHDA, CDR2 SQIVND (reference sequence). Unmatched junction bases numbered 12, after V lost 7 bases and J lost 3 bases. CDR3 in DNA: TGTGCCAGTACCTCCAACCTCGGACAGGGGCACTATGGCTACACCTTC. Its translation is CASTSNLGQGHYGYTF. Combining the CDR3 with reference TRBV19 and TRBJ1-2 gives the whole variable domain DGGITQSPKYLFRKEGQNVTLSCEQNLNHDAMYWYRQDPGQGLRLIYYSQIVNDFQKGDIAEGYSVSREKKESFPLTVTSAQKNPTAFYLCASTSNLGQGHYGYTFGSGTRLTVV.

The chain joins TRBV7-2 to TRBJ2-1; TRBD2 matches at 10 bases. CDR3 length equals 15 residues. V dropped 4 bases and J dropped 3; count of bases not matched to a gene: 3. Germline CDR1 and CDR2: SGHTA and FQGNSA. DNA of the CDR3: TGTGCCAGCAGCTCACAGCGGGGGGGCTACAATGAGCAGTTCTTC. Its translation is CASSSQRGGYNEQFF.

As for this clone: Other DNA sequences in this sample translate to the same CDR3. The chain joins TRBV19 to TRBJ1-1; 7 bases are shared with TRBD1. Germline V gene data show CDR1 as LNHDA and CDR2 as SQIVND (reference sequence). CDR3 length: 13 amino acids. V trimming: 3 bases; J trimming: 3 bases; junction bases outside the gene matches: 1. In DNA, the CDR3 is TGTGCCAGTAGTATCGACAGGGACACTGAAGCTTTCTTT. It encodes CASSIDRDTEAFF. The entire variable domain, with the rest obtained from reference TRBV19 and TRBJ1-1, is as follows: DGGITQSPKYLFRKEGQNVTLSCEQNLNHDAMYWYRQDPGQGLRLIYYSQIVNDFQKGDIAEGYSVSREKKESFPLTVTSAQKNPTAFYLCASSIDRDTEAFFGQGTRLTVV.

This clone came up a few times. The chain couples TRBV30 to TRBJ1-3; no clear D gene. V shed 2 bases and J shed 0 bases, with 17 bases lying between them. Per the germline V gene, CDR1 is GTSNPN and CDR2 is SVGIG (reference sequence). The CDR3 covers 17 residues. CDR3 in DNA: TGTGCCTGGAGTCTCCTAGACGGGGTCGGCTCTGGAAACACCATATATTTT. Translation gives CAWSLLDGVGSGNTIYF.

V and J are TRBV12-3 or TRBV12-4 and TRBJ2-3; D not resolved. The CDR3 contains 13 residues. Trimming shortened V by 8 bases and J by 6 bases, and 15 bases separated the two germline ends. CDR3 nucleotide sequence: TGTGCCAGCGCCCATCCCCTAGAGGATACGCAGTATTTT. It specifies CASAHPLEDTQYF.

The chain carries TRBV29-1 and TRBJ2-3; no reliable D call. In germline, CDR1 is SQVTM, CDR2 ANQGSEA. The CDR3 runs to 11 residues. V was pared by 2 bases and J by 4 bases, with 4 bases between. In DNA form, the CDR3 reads TGCAGCGTTGAATCCGCAGATACGCAGTATTTT. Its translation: CSVESADTQYF.